The rows below give T cell receptor beta chains drawn from one sample of a study of T cell responses to AZD1222 COVID-19 vaccine. Assay used: immunoSEQ multiplex PCR; TCRdb lists only in-frame clones, some missing. The sample has under 130,000 clones, nearly 90% seen once. The material sequenced was peripheral blood, taken 28 days after the second AZD1222 dose. These receptors came from an adult who received the AZD1222 COVID-19 vaccine. CDR3s include the opening cysteine and the closing phenylalanine or tryptophan. D genes are given only for firm matches. Rows may omit the clone size; those that give it use once, few, many or a size class.

TGTGCCAGCAGCGTACAGGGTTCCCTCCACTTT,CASSVQGSLHF,.,.,TRBV3-1/TRBV3-2,TRBJ1-6,11
TGTGCCATCAGTCAATTGACTAGCGGGACGAACACCGGGGAGCTGTTTTTT,CAISQLTSGTNTGELFF,TRBD2,.,TRBV10-3,TRBJ2-2,17
TGTGCCAGCCCCTCCACTGAAGCTTTCTTT,CASPSTEAFF,.,.,TRBV28,TRBJ1-1,10
TGCAGCGTCTTGGGAGGGCAAGGTACCTACGAGCAGTACTTC,CSVLGGQGTYEQYF,TRBD2,.,TRBV29-1,TRBJ2-7,14
TGTGCCAGCAGCTTATCTATGGATTCACCCCTCCACTTT,CASSLSMDSPLHF,.,few,TRBV11-1,TRBJ1-6,13
TGTGCCAGCAGCTTAGCGGCGGGACAAGGCACCTACGAGCAGTACTTC,CASSLAAGQGTYEQYF,.,.,TRBV7-6,TRBJ2-7,16
TGTGCCAGTACTTGGACAGGGCGGACCGGGGAGCTGTTTTTT,CASTWTGRTGELFF,TRBD1,.,TRBV7-2,TRBJ2-2,14
TGTGCCAGCAGTGTGGGGACAGGCTATGGCTACACCTTC,CASSVGTGYGYTF,TRBD1,.,TRBV28,TRBJ1-2,13
TGTGCCAGCAGCTTAGAAGGAGTTAGCGCCAATGAGCAGTTCTTC,CASSLEGVSANEQFF,.,.,TRBV11-3,TRBJ2-1,15
TGTGCCAGCAGCTTCCCCGGGACTAGCAGGCTAGGAGAGCTGTTTTTT,CASSFPGTSRLGELFF,TRBD2,.,TRBV7-2,TRBJ2-2,16
TGTGCCAGCAGTGAATCCGCCGGGACCCCAGGTAGCAATCAGCCCCAGCATTTT,CASSESAGTPGSNQPQHF,.,once,TRBV25-1,TRBJ1-5,18
TGTGCCAGCAGCCAGGGCTGGGGGAACACTGAAGCTTTCTTT,CASSQGWGNTEAFF,.,.,TRBV7-8,TRBJ1-1,14
TGTGCCAGTAGAGGACAGGGTTATACCTACGAGCAGTACTTC,CASRGQGYTYEQYF,TRBD1,.,TRBV19,TRBJ2-7,14
TGTGCCAGCAGCCAAGAGGGCAGTGTACAAGCTTTCTTT,CASSQEGSVQAFF,.,.,TRBV3-1/TRBV3-2,TRBJ1-1,13
TGTGCCAGCAGTTTAAGGGGCAGGGCCACTATCGGGTGCACCTTC,CASSLRGRATIGCTF,.,once,TRBV28,TRBJ1-2,15
TGCGCCAGCAGTACCCATCCGACAGGGTCGTTCACCGGGGAGCTGTTTTTT,CASSTHPTGSFTGELFF,TRBD1,.,TRBV5-1,TRBJ2-2,17
TGTGCCAGTAGTATAGGACACTTTAATGAAAAACTGTTTTTT,CASSIGHFNEKLFF,.,.,TRBV19,TRBJ1-4,14
TGTGCCAGCTCACGCTTTGACAGGGTATCCAATGAGCAGTTCTTC,CASSRFDRVSNEQFF,TRBD1,once,TRBV18,TRBJ2-1,15
TGCAGCGTCGGACAGGGGGCAAGTACCGGGGAGCTGTTTTTT,CSVGQGASTGELFF,TRBD1,.,TRBV29-1,TRBJ2-2,14
TGTGCCAGTAGTATTTCTTCCGGCTCCAACCACCAGTTCTTC,CASSISSGSNHQFF,.,.,TRBV19,TRBJ2-1,14
TGCGCCAGCAGCCAAAGGGGGTCGCAAGAAAACATTCAGTACTTC,CASSQRGSQENIQYF,.,.,TRBV5-1,TRBJ2-4,15
TGCGCCAGCAGCTTGGCCCTCGGGGGGAGTAGCTACGAGCAGTACTTC,CASSLALGGSSYEQYF,TRBD2,.,TRBV5-1,TRBJ2-7,16
TGTGCCAGCTCACTGACAGGGGGAGCCTATGGCTACACCTTC,CASSLTGGAYGYTF,TRBD1,.,TRBV18,TRBJ1-2,14